These 9 T cell receptor beta chains were all obtained from the same sample, sequenced in a study of cytomegalovirus exposure and HLA in healthy donors. The PCR was carried out with 60 Vbeta primers and 13 Jbeta primers. Some clones are missing from TCRdb's copy, which holds only in-frame ones; the method was immunoSEQ multiplex PCR. Of 150,000 or so clones listed, 60% to 80% are singletons. Material for sequencing was PBMCs. The receptor set was obtained from a male donor in good health and CMV-seronegative.

The genes are TRBV28 and TRBJ1-2; no clear D gene. This CDR3 region has 13 residues. Germline CDR1 and CDR2: MDHEN and SYDVKM. Trimming took off 6 bases at V and 8 bases at J, with 16 bases between the two ends. This chain's CDR3 is CASRPAEESGYTF. The DNA for the CDR3 is TGTGCCAGCAGACCGGCAGAGGAGAGCGGCTACACCTTC.

The chain links TRBV29-1 to TRBJ2-7; D might be TRBD2 (6 bases). The CDR3 contains 14 residues. The germline V gene has CDR1 SQVTM and CDR2 ANQGSEA. The V end was cut by 3 bases, the J end by 3 bases, with 15 bases between. In DNA form, the CDR3 reads TGCAGCGTTGAGCCGGAGGGCCCCGTCTACGAGCAGTACTTC. Translation gives CSVEPEGPVYEQYF.

This clone was seen a few times. The chain couples TRBV7-2 to TRBJ2-5, with 7 positions matching TRBD1. The J call may be wrong; the DNA end is better matched by TRBJ2-7. The germline V gene has CDR1 SGHTA and CDR2 FQGNSA. The CDR3 spans 15 residues. This chain's CDR3 is CASSFGPGQSYEQYF. The CDR3, as DNA: TGTGCCAGCAGCTTTGGGCCGGGACAGTCCTACGAGCAGTACTTC.

This clone was seen a few times. V and J are TRBV7-9 and TRBJ1-2; TRBD1 agrees at 8 bases. The J segment lost 4 bases and the V segment lost 1 base, leaving 14 bases of the junction unmatched. This CDR3 comprises 18 residues. Germline values: CDR1 SEHNR, CDR2 FQNEAQ (reference sequence). CDR3 region: CASSLGGTGASRGYGYTF. CDR3 DNA: TGTGCCAGCAGCTTAGGAGGGACAGGTGCCTCACGGGGCTATGGCTACACCTTC.

V is TRBV11-3 and J is TRBJ2-3; 8 positions match TRBD1. The trim removed 5 bases at V and 0 bases at J, leaving 7 bases unmatched. From germline, CDR1 is SGHNT and CDR2 YENEEA. CDR3 size: 16 residues. The CDR3 sequence: CASSPPDRASTDTQYF. In DNA form, the CDR3 reads TGTGCCAGCAGCCCTCCGGACAGGGCAAGCACAGATACGCAGTATTTT.

In DNA, the CDR3 is TGTGCCAGCAGTTACGCGGGAGGGATCACAGATACGCAGTATTTT. Translating it yields CASSYAGGITDTQYF. The rearrangement uses TRBV6-6 and TRBJ2-3; TRBD2 matches at 9 bases. Germline V lookup: CDR1 MNHNY, CDR2 SVGAGI (reference sequence). The CDR3 totals 15 residues. The trim removed 2 bases at V and 2 bases at J, leaving 2 bases unmatched.

The DNA of the CDR3 is TGCGCCAGCTCTTTGGCCACGCTCTCCTACGAGCAGTACTTC. It encodes CASSLATLSYEQYF. The rearrangement joins TRBV5-1 to TRBJ2-7; D remains unclear. The CDR3 contains 14 residues. The germline gives CDR1 SGHRS, CDR2 YFSETQ. V was trimmed by 7 bases and J by 0 bases, leaving 14 bases between them.

The chain links TRBV7-2 to TRBJ2-2, with TRBD2 identical over 8 bases. The CDR3 loop spans 14 amino acids. Germline V gene data show CDR1 as SGHTA and CDR2 as FQGNSA. V was clipped by 7 bases and J by 4 bases; unmatched bases: 5. CDR3 DNA: TGTGCCAGCAACCAAGCGGGAGTCACCGGGGAGCTGTTTTTT. Protein: CASNQAGVTGELFF.

J is TRBJ2-1 and V is TRBV4-2; D call uncertain. Germline CDR1 and CDR2: LGHNA and YNFKEQ. Trimming took 0 bases from V and 10 from J, leaving 22 bases between them. This CDR3 is built from 17 residues. Here the CDR3 reads CASSQDRGLLGPLEQFF. CDR3 coding DNA: TGTGCCAGCAGCCAAGATCGTGGTCTATTGGGCCCTCTGGAGCAGTTCTTC.